This T cell receptor (beta chain) appears in the sequencing data of a study of cytomegalovirus exposure and HLA in healthy donors. Study-wide results and limits: Among TCR beta chains, those listed as cytomegalovirus-associated numbered over 150.

Turning to this clone: The antigen is undetermined.

Produced via immunoSEQ multiplex PCR; TCRdb's table is partial and in-frame only. The sample holds roughly 63,000 clones, 80% to 90% seen once. After removal of 1 base from V and 8 bases from J, the junction contained 6 bases not matched to a gene. The germline gives CDR1 SGHVS, CDR2 FQNEAQ. The CDR3 has 16 residues. The receptor's source is a woman aged 18 to 35 in good health and CMV-seronegative. Material for sequencing was PBMCs. The chain uses TRBV7-8 and TRBJ1-4, with 11 bases identical to TRBD1. CDR3 in amino acids: CASSLGTGTGGEKLFF. The CDR3 nucleotides read TGTGCCAGCAGCTTAGGAACCGGGACAGGGGGGGAAAAACTGTTTTTT.